This T cell receptor beta chain was sequenced in a study of cytomegalovirus exposure and HLA in healthy donors. Overall study findings and caveats: Roughly even sequencing depth across donors was the assumption behind the presence/absence analyses. About 87% or about 30% of the time was how often most TCR beta V segments were productive, according to an earlier analysis. As confirmed in vitro, a few CMV-associated chains were specific for CMV antigens.

This CDR3 region has 15 residues. Per the germline V gene, CDR1 is LGHNA and CDR2 is YNFKEQ. V was pared by 0 bases and J by 12 bases, with 6 bases of the junction left unmatched. Healthy people donating bone marrow made up the donors. It was with 60 Vbeta and 13 Jbeta primers that the PCR ran. Only in-frame clones appear in the TCRdb table, and some are missing; sequencing was by immunoSEQ multiplex PCR. There are roughly 120,000 clones in the sample; around 79% occur only once, and around 1.3% lies in the top ten. For this clone: Its matching antigen is unknown.

The origin of this receptor is a woman aged 30 to 39 in good health and CMV-seronegative. The sample comprised PBMCs. This chain links TRBV4-2 with TRBJ2-7; 15 positions agree with TRBD2. The CDR3 loop is CASSQDRTSGRARYF. In nucleotides, the CDR3 is TGTGCCAGCAGCCAAGATAGGACTAGCGGGAGGGCTAGGTACTTC.